This T cell receptor beta chain appears in the sequencing data of a study of a mutant IDH1 vaccine in newly diagnosed glioma (TCRdb year 2021). Study-wide context: Vaccination was initiated 4-6 weeks after radiotherapy alone, or concurrently with temozolomide cycles in the chemotherapy-containing groups. Of the roughly 32 treated patients, around 60% were male and approximately 40% were female, and a mean age of about 37 years was recorded. The week-35 safety follow-up was designated visit V12, and the week-47 end of study was designated visit V13. Prior to enrollment, standard therapy consisting of radiotherapy alone, temozolomide alone, or radiochemotherapy with temozolomide had been administered to patients, with the combination being received by most patients. For exploratory analyses, longitudinal TCRB deep sequencing was carried out in roughly 23 treated patients wherever samples were available. Six visits were used for peripheral blood collection: V03 (baseline), V05, V07, V10, V12 and V13.

V trim: 0 bases; J trim: 8 bases; unmatched bases: 13. As encoded in the germline V gene, CDR1 is LGHNA while CDR2 is YSLEER. From its cysteine to its phenylalanine, the CDR3 spans 18 amino acids. Only the CDR3 DNA stays, 54 bases, in frame from base 1. As for this clone: Its antigen has not been determined. No much larger clone is present one base from it, and per-base qualities are unavailable.

Libraries were made using the immunoSEQ multiplex PCR assay. Rearranged TCR beta chain sequences were amplified using the hsTCRB Kit according to the manufacturer's protocol. Sequencing of TCRB libraries was carried out on an Illumina MiSeq. In the paper's pipeline: Demultiplexing, trimming and gene mapping were performed with the kit vendor's proprietary platform. TCRdb holds this immuneACCESS table with in-frame rearrangements only. Some clones are missing; in checked studies, unresolved V genes explain under half, and the rest has no known cause. The V and J calls and the clone size are those of that table, but D and trimming were determined from the DNA. The sample records approximately 50,000 clones, 86% of which are singletons. In total, the top ten clones hold over 1.5% of the sample. On the study overall, not on this receptor specifically: Changes in the top peripheral T cell clonotypes picked up by TCRB sequencing did not appear to be linked to pseudoprogression. It was noted by the authors that analyses of patient blood samples could not be reproduced owing to sample limitations. Availability determined which PBMC samples were chosen for TCRB deep sequencing. Immune responses induced by the vaccine were seen in around 93% of patients across multiple MHC alleles.

In light of the paper, this sample's time point label describes: week 35, safety follow-up. Each vaccine dose, consisting of 300 ug of a 20-mer mutant IDH1 peptide in Montanide, was administered subcutaneously with topical imiquimod. Across visits V03 through V10, patients got a total of eight vaccinations, given in weeks 1, 3, 5, 7, 11, 15, 19 and 23. All donors had newly diagnosed IDH1-mutant astrocytomas of WHO grade 3 or 4 that showed loss of nuclear ATRX. The samples were drawn from NOA16, a multicentre, single-arm, open-label phase I trial in Germany that tested a mutant IDH1 peptide vaccine in humans for the first time. Genomic DNA for TCRB sequencing was isolated from EDTA blood with the DNeasy Blood and Tissue Kit.

The specimen was PBMCs, collected from a glioma patient whose treatment included an IDH1 peptide vaccine. The source of this sequence is a man in his forties with glioma. The chain employs TRBV4-3 and TRBJ2-1; 10 central nucleotides agree with TRBD1. The bases are TGCGCCAGCAGCCAAGATCGGACAGGGGGAGGGCCGTTGTATGAGCAGTTCTTC. This is translated as CASSQDRTGGGPLYEQFF.